These T cell receptor beta chains were read from a single sample in a study of T cell repertoires in cytomegalovirus infection. TCRdb re-derived calls from the reads in MiXCR, one entry per CDR3 protein. This table has about a million distinct CDR3 sequences, around 32% appearing once. No antigens are known for them. The sample was cultured CD8+ T cells from PBMCs, taken from culture after CMV antigen stimulation. These receptors were obtained from a human donor in good health (CMV status not recorded). Some clones in this sample may be carry-over from other donors' samples. Both conserved end residues are part of each CDR3. The D gene is left open where the match is weak. Clone size, where shown, is once, few, many, or a class for clones that have expanded.

V	D	J	size	CDR3	DNA
TRBV6-5	.	TRBJ2-7	.	CASSYSRAYEQYF	TGTGCCAGCAGTTACTCACGAGCCTACGAGCAGTACTTC
TRBV7-2	.	TRBJ2-5	many	CASSFPGTYQETQYF	TGTGCCAGCAGCTTCCCGGGGACGTACCAAGAGACCCAGTACTTC
TRBV4-3	.	TRBJ2-1	.	CASSLRLYGYNEQFF	TGCGCCAGCAGCCTCAGACTCTATGGTTACAATGAGCAGTTCTTC
TRBV2	TRBD1	TRBJ1-1	.	CASPSGTGTLGEAFF	TGTGCCAGCCCTTCCGGGACAGGGACTCTAGGTGAAGCTTTCTTT
TRBV7-2	TRBD1	TRBJ1-1	many	CASSPRTGQGSGTEAFF	TGTGCCAGCAGCCCGCGAACGGGACAGGGATCAGGCACTGAAGCTTTCTTT
TRBV6-1	.	TRBJ1-1	.	CASSDIRAGNEAFF	TGTGCCAGCAGTGATATTAGGGCAGGGAATGAAGCTTTCTTT
TRBV19	TRBD1	TRBJ2-3	few	CASSPGTGGFAQYF	TGTGCCAGTAGTCCCGGGACAGGGGGCTTTGCGCAGTATTTT
TRBV6-5	TRBD1	TRBJ1-1	.	CASSLRGVGFEAFF	TGTGCCAGCAGTCTCAGGGGGGTCGGGTTTGAAGCTTTCTTT
TRBV5-6	TRBD1	TRBJ1-6	.	CVSSWTGTNSPLHF	TGTGTCAGCAGCTGGACAGGGACTAATTCACCCCTCCACTTT
TRBV19	.	TRBJ1-1	.	CASSVTEGNTEAFF	TGTGCCAGTAGTGTCACAGAGGGGAACACTGAAGCTTTCTTT
TRBV7-9	TRBD1	TRBJ2-3	few	CASSRVTGEHTDTQYF	TGTGCCAGCAGCCGCGTAACAGGGGAACACACAGATACGCAGTATTTT
TRBV6-6	.	TRBJ1-1	.	CASSYWVKGSEAFF	TGTGCCAGCAGTTACTGGGTGAAAGGGTCTGAAGCTTTCTTT
TRBV7-6	TRBD1	TRBJ2-3	few	CASRQPRTGGFTDTQYF	TGTGCCAGCAGACAGCCCCGGACAGGGGGCTTCACAGATACGCAGTATTTT
TRBV4-3	.	TRBJ1-6	few	CASSQDQGLNSPLHF	TGCGCCAGCAGCCAAGATCAGGGATTAAATTCACCCCTCCACTTT
TRBV9	.	TRBJ2-3	.	CASEPSQRDTQYF	TGTGCCAGCGAGCCCAGCCAACGAGATACGCAGTATTTT
TRBV20-1	.	TRBJ2-7	few	CSASGHTYEQYF	TGCAGTGCTAGCGGACACACCTACGAGCAGTACTTC
TRBV20-1	TRBD1	TRBJ2-3	.	CSAAVSPGTGSHTQYF	TGCAGTGCTGCAGTTAGTCCAGGGACAGGGTCACATACGCAGTATTTT
TRBV6-1	TRBD2	TRBJ2-2	few	CASSPRLAGGRRTGELFF	TGTGCCAGCAGCCCGCGACTAGCGGGGGGGCGGAGAACCGGGGAGCTGTTTTTT
TRBV12-3/TRBV12-4	.	TRBJ2-2	many	CASSLASGELFF	TGTGCCAGCAGTTTAGCGTCCGGGGAGCTGTTTTTT
TRBV10-3	TRBD2	TRBJ2-3	.	CAISESGLAGGSDTQYF	TGTGCCATCAGTGAGTCCGGACTAGCGGGGGGTAGTGATACGCAGTATTTT
TRBV7-6	.	TRBJ1-4	few	CASSGDQPNEKLFF	TGTGCCAGCAGCGGGGACCAACCTAATGAAAAACTGTTTTTT
TRBV7-6	.	TRBJ1-2	few	CASSPIPENYGYTF	TGTGCCAGCAGCCCCATCCCCGAAAACTATGGCTACACCTTC
TRBV2	.	TRBJ2-7	.	CASSEDEQYF	TGTGCCAGCAGTGAAGACGAGCAGTACTTC
TRBV6-1	.	TRBJ2-7	.	CASSDSLGYYTYEQYF	TGTGCCAGCAGTGATTCGCTAGGATATTACACCTACGAGCAGTACTTC
TRBV7-2	.	TRBJ2-7	.	CASSLVGQVIYEQYF	TGTGCCAGCAGCTTAGTAGGGCAGGTGATCTACGAGCAGTACTTC
TRBV5-8	TRBD1	TRBJ1-1	.	CASSIMTTGTEVAEAFF	TGTGCCAGCAGCATTATGACGACCGGGACAGAGGTTGCTGAAGCTTTCTTT
TRBV28	.	TRBJ2-6	few	CATTPPGANVLTF	TGTGCCACCACCCCTCCGGGGGCCAACGTCCTGACTTTC
TRBV4-3	TRBD1	TRBJ2-1	.	CASSQGQGVLGEQFF	TGCGCCAGCAGCCAGGGACAGGGGGTGCTTGGTGAGCAGTTCTTC
TRBV6-5	.	TRBJ1-1	.	CASSYSQGFSTEAFF	TGTGCCAGCAGTTACAGCCAGGGTTTCAGCACTGAAGCTTTCTTT
TRBV6-1	.	TRBJ2-7	few	CASSTRTSYEQYF	TGTGCCAGCAGTACCCGGACCTCCTACGAGCAGTACTTC
TRBV2	.	TRBJ2-5	.	CASTPDFSGRETQYF	TGTGCCAGCACCCCAGACTTTTCGGGTCGGGAGACCCAGTACTTC
TRBV6-6	.	TRBJ2-5	.	CASNPTVAQETQYF	TGTGCCAGCAACCCGACAGTCGCCCAAGAGACCCAGTACTTC
TRBV7-2	TRBD2	TRBJ2-1	many	CASSLVASGFYNEQFF	TGTGCCAGCAGCTTAGTTGCTAGCGGATTCTACAATGAGCAGTTCTTC
TRBV12-3/TRBV12-4	TRBD1	TRBJ1-1	few	CASSLEGQVYTEAFF	TGTGCCAGCAGTTTAGAGGGACAGGTGTACACTGAAGCTTTCTTT
TRBV6-1	TRBD1	TRBJ2-3	.	CASSYLQGFTDTQYF	TGTGCCAGCAGTTATTTACAGGGGTTCACAGATACGCAGTATTTT
TRBV12-5	.	TRBJ1-2	.	CATPGRFDYGYTF	TGTGCTACCCCGGGACGTTTTGACTATGGCTACACCTTC
TRBV9	.	TRBJ1-2	.	CASIGDRGYGYTF	TGTGCCAGCATAGGGGACCGCGGCTATGGCTACACCTTC
TRBV6-1	.	TRBJ1-5	few	CATSFGESQPQHF	TGTGCCACCTCCTTCGGGGAGAGCCAGCCCCAGCATTTT
TRBV10-1	.	TRBJ1-2	.	CASSESRRSNYGYTF	TGCGCCAGCAGTGAGTCGAGACGGAGCAACTATGGCTACACCTTC
TRBV5-6	.	TRBJ1-5	.	CASSEGGTFYNQPQHF	TGTGCCAGCAGCGAGGGGGGCACCTTCTACAATCAGCCCCAGCATTTT